Each of the 5 T cell receptor beta chains below was sequenced from the same sample in a study of blood T cell repertoires in COVID-19. TCRdb keeps only in-frame clones here, not all; method: immunoSEQ multiplex PCR. Of about 300,000 clones listed, around 82% are singletons. The sample was peripheral blood. All receptors derive from a woman between 50 and 59 years old with acute or convalescent COVID-19.

The chain has TRBV19 and TRBJ1-1, with a possible D match to TRBD1 (6 bases). The V and J ends lost 8 bases and 0 bases respectively, with 13 bases between them. The CDR3 extends over 14 amino acids. Germline CDR1 reads LNHDA; CDR2 reads SQIVND (reference sequence). The CDR3 DNA sequence: TGTGCCAGTCAGGGGACATTTGTGAACACTGAAGCTTTCTTT. Translation: CASQGTFVNTEAFF.

The J gene is TRBJ1-4, the V gene TRBV5-1, with 9 bases lining up with TRBD1. V was clipped by 4 bases and J by 8 bases; unmatched bases: 9. Germline V gives CDR1 SGHRS, CDR2 YFSETQ. There are 15 residues in the CDR3. CDR3 amino acids: CASSDPGQGGEKLFF. In DNA form, the CDR3 reads TGCGCCAGCAGCGACCCGGGACAGGGTGGGGAAAAACTGTTTTTT. The entire variable domain, with the rest obtained from reference TRBV5-1 and TRBJ1-4, is as follows: KAGVTQTPRYLIKTRGQQVTLSCSPISGHRSVSWYQQTPGQGLQFLFEYFSETQRNKGNFPGRFSGRQFSNSRSEMNVSTLELGDSALYLCASSDPGQGGEKLFFGSGTQLSVL.

The rearrangement joins TRBV7-2 to TRBJ2-4; 13 bases line up with TRBD2. V was clipped by 4 bases and J by 9 bases; unmatched bases: 15. The CDR3 spans 18 residues. From germline, CDR1 is SGHTA and CDR2 FQGNSA. The CDR3 here is CASSSPGGTSGMRGIQYF. The CDR3 DNA sequence: TGTGCCAGCAGCTCCCCCGGGGGGACTAGCGGGATGAGGGGCATTCAGTACTTC.

The chain couples TRBV6-5 to TRBJ1-4; 9 nucleotides match TRBD1. CDR1 is MNHEY and CDR2 is SVGAGI in the germline V gene. The CDR3 spans 15 residues. The V segment lost 7 bases and the J segment 0 bases; nucleotides outside the gene matches: 3. The chain's CDR3 is CASTRTGATNEKLFF. The CDR3 coding sequence is TGTGCCAGCACCCGGACAGGGGCAACTAATGAAAAACTGTTTTTT.

The chain couples TRBV11-3 to TRBJ2-3, with 7 bases aligning to TRBD2. Losses at the gene ends were 4 bases for V and 1 base for J; bases not matched to a gene: 8. Germline-derived CDR1 and CDR2 are SGHNT and YENEEA. This CDR3 spans 16 amino acids. This CDR3 is CASSSGAGRGTDTQYF. Here the CDR3 DNA reads TGTGCCAGCAGCTCGGGCGCAGGGAGGGGCACAGATACGCAGTATTTT.